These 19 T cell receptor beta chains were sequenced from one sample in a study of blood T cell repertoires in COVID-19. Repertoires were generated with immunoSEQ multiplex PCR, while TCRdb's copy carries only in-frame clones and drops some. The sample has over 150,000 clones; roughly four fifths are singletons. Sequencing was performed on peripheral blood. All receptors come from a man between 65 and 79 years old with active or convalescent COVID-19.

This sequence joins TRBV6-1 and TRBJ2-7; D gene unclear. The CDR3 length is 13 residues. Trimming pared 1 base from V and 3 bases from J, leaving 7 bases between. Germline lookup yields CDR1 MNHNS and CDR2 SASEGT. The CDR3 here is CASSEVTLYEQYF. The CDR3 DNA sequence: TGTGCCAGCAGTGAAGTTACTCTCTACGAGCAGTACTTC.

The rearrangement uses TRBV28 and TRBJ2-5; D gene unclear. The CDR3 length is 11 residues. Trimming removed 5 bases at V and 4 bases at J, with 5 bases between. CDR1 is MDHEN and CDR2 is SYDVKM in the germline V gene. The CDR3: CASSGRETQYF. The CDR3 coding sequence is TGTGCCAGCAGTGGGCGAGAGACCCAGTACTTC.

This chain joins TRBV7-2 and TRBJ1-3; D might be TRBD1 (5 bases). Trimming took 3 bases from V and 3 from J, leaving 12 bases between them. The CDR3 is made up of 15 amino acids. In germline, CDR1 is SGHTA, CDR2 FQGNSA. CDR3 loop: CASSFGGIYGNTIYF. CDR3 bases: TGTGCCAGCAGCTTTGGGGGGATCTATGGAAACACCATATATTTT.

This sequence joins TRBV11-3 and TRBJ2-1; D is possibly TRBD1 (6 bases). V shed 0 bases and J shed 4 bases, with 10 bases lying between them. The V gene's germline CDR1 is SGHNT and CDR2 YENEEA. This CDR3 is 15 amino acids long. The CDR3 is CASSLETGPYNEQFF. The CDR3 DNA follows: TGTGCCAGCAGCTTAGAAACAGGGCCGTACAATGAGCAGTTCTTC. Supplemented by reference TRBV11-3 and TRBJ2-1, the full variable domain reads EAGVVQSPRYKIIEKKQPVAFWCNPISGHNTLYWYLQNLGQGPELLIRYENEEAVDDSQLPKDRFSAERLKGVDSTLKIQPAELGDSAVYLCASSLETGPYNEQFFGPGTRLTVL.

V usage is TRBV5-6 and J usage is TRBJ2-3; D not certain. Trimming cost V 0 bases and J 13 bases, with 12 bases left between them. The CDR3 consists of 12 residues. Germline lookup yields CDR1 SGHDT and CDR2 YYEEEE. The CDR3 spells CASSLDYSPEYF. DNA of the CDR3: TGTGCCAGCAGCTTGGACTACTCCCCGGAGTATTTT. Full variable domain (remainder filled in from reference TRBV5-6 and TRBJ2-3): DAGVTQSPTHLIKTRGQQVTLRCSPKSGHDTVSWYQQALGQGPQFIFQYYEEEERQRGNFPDRFSGHQFPNYSSELNVNALLLGDSALYLCASSLDYSPEYFGPGTRLTVL.

The CDR3, as DNA: TGTGCCAGCAGCTTAGCGCATCATGGGACTAGCGGCTCCTACGAGCAGTACTTC. As protein: CASSLAHHGTSGSYEQYF. The rearrangement uses TRBV7-2 and TRBJ2-7; the match to TRBD2 covers 11 bases. This CDR3 region has 18 residues. Germline CDR1 SGHTA, CDR2 FQGNSA. After removal of 0 bases from V and 0 bases from J, the junction contained 7 bases not matched to a gene.

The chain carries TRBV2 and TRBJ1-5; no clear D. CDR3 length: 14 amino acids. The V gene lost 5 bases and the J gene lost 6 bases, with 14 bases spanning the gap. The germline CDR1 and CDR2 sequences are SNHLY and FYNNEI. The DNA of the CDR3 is TGTGCCAGCAGTTACAGAGATGATGGTCAGCCCCAGCATTTT. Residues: CASSYRDDGQPQHF.

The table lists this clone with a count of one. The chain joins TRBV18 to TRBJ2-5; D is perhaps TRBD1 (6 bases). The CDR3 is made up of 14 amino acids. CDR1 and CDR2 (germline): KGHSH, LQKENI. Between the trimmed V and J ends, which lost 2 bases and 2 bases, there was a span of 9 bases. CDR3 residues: CASSPGQLQETQYF. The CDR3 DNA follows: TGTGCCAGCTCACCAGGACAGCTACAAGAGACCCAGTACTTC.

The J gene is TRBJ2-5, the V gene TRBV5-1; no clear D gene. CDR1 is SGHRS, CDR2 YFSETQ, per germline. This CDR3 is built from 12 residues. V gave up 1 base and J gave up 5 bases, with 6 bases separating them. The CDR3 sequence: CASSLFRETQYF. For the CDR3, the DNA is TGCGCCAGCAGCTTGTTCCGGGAGACCCAGTACTTC.

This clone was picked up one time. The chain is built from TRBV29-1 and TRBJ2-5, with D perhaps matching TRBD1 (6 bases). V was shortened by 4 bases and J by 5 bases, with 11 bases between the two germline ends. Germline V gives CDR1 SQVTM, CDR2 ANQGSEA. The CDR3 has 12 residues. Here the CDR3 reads CSVVRGIETQYF. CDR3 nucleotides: TGCAGCGTTGTTAGGGGGATCGAGACCCAGTACTTC.

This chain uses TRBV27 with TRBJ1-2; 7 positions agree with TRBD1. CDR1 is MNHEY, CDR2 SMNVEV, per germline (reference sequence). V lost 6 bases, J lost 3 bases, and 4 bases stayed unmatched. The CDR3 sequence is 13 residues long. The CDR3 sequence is CASRSDRDYGYTF. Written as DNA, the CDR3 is TGTGCCAGCAGATCCGACAGGGACTATGGCTACACCTTC.

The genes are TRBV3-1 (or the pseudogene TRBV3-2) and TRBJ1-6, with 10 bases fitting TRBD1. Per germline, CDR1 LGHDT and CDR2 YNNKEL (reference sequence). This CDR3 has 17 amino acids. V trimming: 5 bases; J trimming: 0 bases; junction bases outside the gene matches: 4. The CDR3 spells CASSSRTGGSYNSPLHF. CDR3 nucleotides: TGTGCCAGCAGCTCACGGACAGGGGGCTCCTATAATTCACCCCTCCACTTT.

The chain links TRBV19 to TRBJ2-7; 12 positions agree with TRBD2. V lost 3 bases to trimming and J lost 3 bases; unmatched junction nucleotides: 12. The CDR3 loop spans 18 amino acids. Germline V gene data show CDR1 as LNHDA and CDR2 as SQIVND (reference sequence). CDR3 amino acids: CASSMGPLAGGGVYEQYF. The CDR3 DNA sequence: TGTGCCAGTAGTATGGGACCACTAGCGGGAGGAGGGGTCTACGAGCAGTACTTC.

The CDR3, as DNA: TGTGCCAGCAGTGTGGCGAACACTGAAGCTTTCTTT. This translates into CASSVANTEAFF. The rearrangement joins TRBV25-1 to TRBJ1-1; D uncertain. Trimming shortened V by 4 bases and J by 1 base, and 4 bases separated the two germline ends. CDR3 length equals 12 residues. Germline CDR1 MGHDK, CDR2 SYGVNS.

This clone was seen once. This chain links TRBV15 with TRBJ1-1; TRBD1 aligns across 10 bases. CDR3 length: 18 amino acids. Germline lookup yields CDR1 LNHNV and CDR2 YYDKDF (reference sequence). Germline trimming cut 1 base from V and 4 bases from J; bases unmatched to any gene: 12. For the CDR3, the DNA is TGTGCCACCAGCAGAGGTACTTTGACAGGGGGCTTATTCACTGAAGCTTTCTTT. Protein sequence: CATSRGTLTGGLFTEAFF. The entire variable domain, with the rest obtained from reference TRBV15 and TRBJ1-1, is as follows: DAMVIQNPRYQVTQFGKPVTLSCSQTLNHNVMYWYQQKSSQAPKLLFHYYDKDFNNEADTPDNFQSRRPNTSFCFLDIRSPGLGDTAMYLCATSRGTLTGGLFTEAFFGQGTRLTVV.

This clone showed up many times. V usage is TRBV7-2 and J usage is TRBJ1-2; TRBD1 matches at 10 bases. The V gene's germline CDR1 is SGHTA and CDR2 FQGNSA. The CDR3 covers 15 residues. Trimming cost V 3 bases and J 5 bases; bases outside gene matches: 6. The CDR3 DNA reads TGTGCCAGCAGCTTCACCGGGACAGGGGATTATGGCTACACCTTC. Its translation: CASSFTGTGDYGYTF.

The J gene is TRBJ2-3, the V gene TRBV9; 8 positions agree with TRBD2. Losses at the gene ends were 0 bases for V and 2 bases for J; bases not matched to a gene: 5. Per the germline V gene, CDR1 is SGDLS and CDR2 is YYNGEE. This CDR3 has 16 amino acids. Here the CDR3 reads CASSVEAGGFTDTQYF. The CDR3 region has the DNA TGTGCCAGCAGCGTAGAGGCGGGGGGATTCACAGATACGCAGTATTTT.

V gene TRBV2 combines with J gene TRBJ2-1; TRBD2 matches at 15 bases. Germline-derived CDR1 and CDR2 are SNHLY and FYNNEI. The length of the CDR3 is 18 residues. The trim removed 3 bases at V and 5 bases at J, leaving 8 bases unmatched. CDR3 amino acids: CASSDSGLAGGHNNEQFF. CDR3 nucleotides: TGTGCCAGCAGTGATTCCGGACTAGCGGGGGGGCACAACAATGAGCAGTTCTTC.

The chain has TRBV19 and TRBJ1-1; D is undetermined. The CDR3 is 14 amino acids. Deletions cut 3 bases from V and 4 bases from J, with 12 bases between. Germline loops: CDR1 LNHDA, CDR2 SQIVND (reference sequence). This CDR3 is CASSISQVITEAFF. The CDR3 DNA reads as TGTGCCAGTAGTATTAGTCAGGTAATCACTGAAGCTTTCTTT.